The entry that follows covers one T cell receptor (beta chain) sequence. RNA totalling roughly 0.45 to 1 ug underwent reverse transcription with random hexamers. TCRdb ran MiXCR on the immunoSEQ multiplex PCR reads and lists one entry per CDR3 protein. The data hold about 150,000 distinct CDR3 sequences, with roughly 95% observed a single time. This sample is drawn from a study of CD8 T cells in Susac syndrome. Study at large: Of the sequenced Susac syndrome patients, six had active disease and about 8 were in remission.

TEMRA cells were FACS-enriched and CD8+ and CD4+ T cells negatively isolated. The CDR3 has 14 amino acids. Per the germline V gene, CDR1 is MGHDK and CDR2 is SYGVNS. V lost 8 bases to trimming and J lost 3 bases; unmatched junction nucleotides: 7. The V and J genes are TRBV25-1 and TRBJ2-1, with 7 nucleotides matching TRBD1. This TCR came from a human donor with Susac syndrome. What was sequenced was CD4+ T cells from PBMCs. In DNA form, the CDR3 reads TGTGCCAGCTACCCGGGACAGTTCTACAATGAGCAGTTCTTC. It translates to CASYPGQFYNEQFF.